The 18 T cell receptor beta chains below come from one sample, sequenced in a study of CXCR3-negative and CXCR3-positive naive CD8 T cells. Researchers prepared the TRB cDNA libraries using 5' RACE with UMI labels. TCRdb reprocessed the 5' RACE reads and reports one entry per CDR3 protein, with no DNA. The sample includes some 130,000 distinct CDR3 sequences. Sequenced sample: naive CXCR3- CD8+ T cells from blood. Subset described: CD45RO-CCR7+CD27+CD95- naive CD8+ T cells lacking CXCR3 (TNR3-). The receptor source for this set is a human donor in good health. Some clones in this sample may be carry-over from other donors' samples.

The genes are TRBV5-6 and TRBJ2-1; TCRdb names TRBD2, which stays unverified in the absence of DNA. There are 15 residues in the CDR3. Germline V gives CDR1 SGHDT, CDR2 YYEEEE. The CDR3 sequence is CASSSYGTSINEQFF.

V and J are TRBV12-3 or TRBV12-4 and TRBJ1-2; TCRdb lists TRBD1, though no DNA is available to test this call. This CDR3 has 18 residues. The CDR3 loop reads CASSSTWGRGHSNYGYTF.

The chain uses TRBV7-6 and TRBJ2-1; the TCRdb call, TRBD2, lacks DNA for checking. This CDR3 is built from 15 residues. The V gene's germline CDR1 is SGHVS and CDR2 FNYEAQ. The CDR3 region is CASSLDGRVYNEQFF.

The chain is built from TRBV29-1 and TRBJ2-7. Germline CDR1 reads SQVTM; CDR2 reads ANQGSEA. This CDR3 has 13 residues. The CDR3 reads CSVAGGSSYEQYF.

This chain links TRBV3-1 with TRBJ2-1; the D call from TCRdb, TRBD1, cannot be confirmed without DNA. Germline V gene data show CDR1 as LGHDT and CDR2 as YNNKEL (reference sequence). This CDR3 comprises 11 residues. CDR3 amino acids: CASDRGNEQFF.

The chain uses TRBV7-9 and TRBJ1-5; there is no DNA to check the TCRdb D call of TRBD1. Germline CDR1 reads SEHNR; CDR2 reads FQNEAQ (reference sequence). CDR3 length: 14 residues. This CDR3 reads CASIDKGVYQPQHF.

The chain joins TRBV15 to TRBJ2-5. CDR3 size: 11 residues. Per germline, CDR1 LNHNV and CDR2 YYDKDF (reference sequence). The CDR3: CATSAVETQYF.

V is TRBV20-1 and J is TRBJ2-3; TCRdb reports TRBD1, a call that lacks DNA to check it against. CDR3 length: 16 residues. Germline V lookup: CDR1 DFQATT, CDR2 SNEGSKA (reference sequence). CDR3 sequence reads: CSASFPDWGDRDTQYF.

The chain links TRBV10-3 to TRBJ2-7; TCRdb reports TRBD1, a call that lacks DNA to check it against. Germline loops: CDR1 ENHRY, CDR2 SYGVKD. The CDR3 loop spans 17 amino acids. The CDR3: CAISESKKTGNIYEQYF.

The CDR3 here is CASSLPSSYEQYF. V and J are TRBV7-9 and TRBJ2-7. The CDR3 covers 13 residues. From germline, CDR1 is SEHNR and CDR2 FQNEAQ (reference sequence).

The genes are TRBV4-1 and TRBJ1-3; TCRdb calls TRBD1, which cannot be checked without DNA. CDR3 size: 16 residues. Per the germline V gene, CDR1 is MGHRA and CDR2 is YSYEKL. This CDR3 is CASSPRTVASGNTIYF.

The J gene is TRBJ2-2, the V gene TRBV7-3. In germline, CDR1 is SGHTA, CDR2 FQGTGA. This CDR3 contains 15 residues. CDR3 residues: CASSFQEANTGELFF.

This sequence joins TRBV2 and TRBJ2-7. The CDR3 consists of 13 residues. Germline loops: CDR1 SNHLY, CDR2 FYNNEI. The CDR3 sequence is CASSPDGPYEQYF.

V gene TRBV20-1 combines with J gene TRBJ2-7; TCRdb lists TRBD1, though no DNA is available to test this call. CDR1 and CDR2 (germline): DFQATT, SNEGSKA (reference sequence). The length of the CDR3 is 13 residues. CDR3 residues: CSARTSGQGWLYF.

This chain links TRBV29-1 with TRBJ1-1. The CDR3 loop spans 14 amino acids. Germline V gene lookup returns CDR1 SQVTM and CDR2 ANQGSEA. The CDR3 reads CSVEGEDGPTEAFF. The variable domain in full, with the rest retrieved from reference TRBV29-1 and TRBJ1-1, is SAVISQKPSRDICQRGTSLTIQCQVDSQVTMMFWYRQQPGQSLTLIATANQGSEATYESGFVIDKFPISRPNLTFSTLTVSNMSPEDSSIYLCSVEGEDGPTEAFFGQGTRLTVV.

The chain recombines TRBV13 with TRBJ2-7; TCRdb designates TRBD1, a call that cannot be tested without DNA. Germline CDR1 PRHDT, CDR2 FYEKMQ (reference sequence). The CDR3 consists of 15 residues. The CDR3: CASSRGVEGAYEQYF.

The rearrangement joins TRBV19 to TRBJ1-2; TCRdb calls TRBD1, which cannot be checked without DNA. The CDR3 spans 15 residues. From germline, CDR1 is LNHDA and CDR2 SQIVND (reference sequence). The CDR3 sequence is CASSWGLQGAYGYTF.

CDR3: CASSSIGQGDTEAFF. The chain has TRBV7-9 and TRBJ1-1; the TCRdb call, TRBD1, lacks DNA for checking. Germline assignment: CDR1 SEHNR and CDR2 FQNEAQ (reference sequence). CDR3 length equals 15 residues.